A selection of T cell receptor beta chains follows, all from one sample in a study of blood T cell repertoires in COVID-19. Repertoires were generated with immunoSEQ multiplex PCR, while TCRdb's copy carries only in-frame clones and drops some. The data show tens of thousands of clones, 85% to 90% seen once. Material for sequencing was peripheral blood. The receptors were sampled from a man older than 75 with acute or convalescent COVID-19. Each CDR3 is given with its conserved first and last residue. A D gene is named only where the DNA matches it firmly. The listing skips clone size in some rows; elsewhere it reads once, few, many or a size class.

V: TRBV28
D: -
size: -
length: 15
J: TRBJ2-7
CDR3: CASSFPGGFSYEQYF
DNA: TGTGCCAGCAGTTTCCCTGGCGGGTTCTCCTACGAGCAGTACTTC

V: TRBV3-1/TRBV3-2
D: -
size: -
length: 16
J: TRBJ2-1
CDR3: CASSQDPHSSYNEQFF
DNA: TGTGCCAGCAGCCAAGATCCCCACAGCTCCTACAATGAGCAGTTCTTC

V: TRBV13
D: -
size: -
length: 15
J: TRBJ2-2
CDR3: CASSLISTRTGELFF
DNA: TGTGCCAGCAGCTTAATTTCCACTCGGACCGGGGAGCTGTTTTTT

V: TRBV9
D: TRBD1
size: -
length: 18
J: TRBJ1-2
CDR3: CASSSTGTGASTHYGYTF
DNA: TGTGCCAGCAGCTCAACCGGGACAGGGGCTTCTACACACTATGGCTACACCTTC

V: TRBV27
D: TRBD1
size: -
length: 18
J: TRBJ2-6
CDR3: CASSLMTGGGSGANVLTF
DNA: TGTGCCAGCAGTTTAATGACAGGGGGAGGCTCTGGGGCCAACGTCCTGACTTTC

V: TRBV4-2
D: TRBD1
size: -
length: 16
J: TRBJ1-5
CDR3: CASSHSRTGGNQPQHF
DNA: TGTGCCAGCAGCCATTCCCGGACAGGAGGCAATCAGCCCCAGCATTTT

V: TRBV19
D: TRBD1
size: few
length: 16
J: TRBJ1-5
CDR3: CASSKRGQGSNQPQHF
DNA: TGTGCCAGTAGCAAACGGGGACAGGGCAGCAATCAGCCCCAGCATTTT

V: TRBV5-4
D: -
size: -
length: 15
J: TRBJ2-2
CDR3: CASSPPWPNTGELFF
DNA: TGTGCCAGCAGCCCGCCATGGCCGAACACCGGGGAGCTGTTTTTT

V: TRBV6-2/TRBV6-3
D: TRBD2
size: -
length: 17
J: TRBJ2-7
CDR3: CASSSGLAGGPPYEQYF
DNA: TGTGCCAGCAGTTCCGGACTAGCGGGAGGGCCACCCTACGAGCAGTACTTC

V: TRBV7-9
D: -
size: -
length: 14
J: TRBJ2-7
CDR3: CASSLGRCRNEQYF
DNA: TGTGCCAGCAGCTTAGGCAGGTGCCGAAACGAGCAGTACTTC

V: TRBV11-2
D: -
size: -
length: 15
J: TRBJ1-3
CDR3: CASSRGQTSGNTIYF
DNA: TGTGCCAGCAGCCGGGGACAAACCTCTGGAAACACCATATATTTT

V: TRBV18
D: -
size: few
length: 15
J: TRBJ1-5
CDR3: CASSPAVPSNQPQHF
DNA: TGTGCCAGCTCACCTGCAGTTCCTAGCAATCAGCCCCAGCATTTT

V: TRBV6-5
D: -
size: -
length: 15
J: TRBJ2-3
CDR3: CASSYAGSLTDTQYF
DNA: TGTGCCAGCAGTTACGCGGGGAGCCTCACAGATACGCAGTATTTT

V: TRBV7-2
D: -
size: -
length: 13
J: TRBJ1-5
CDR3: CASSARGSQPQHF
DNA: TGTGCCAGCAGCGCCCGGGGGAGTCAGCCCCAGCATTTT

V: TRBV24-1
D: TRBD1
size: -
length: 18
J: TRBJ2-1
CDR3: CATSDLTQGSGTSNEQFF
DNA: TGTGCCACCAGTGATTTAACACAGGGGTCAGGGACAAGCAATGAGCAGTTCTTC

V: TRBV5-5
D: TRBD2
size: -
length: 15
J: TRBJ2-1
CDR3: CASAKEAGAYNEQFF
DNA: TGTGCCAGCGCAAAGGAGGCGGGAGCGTACAATGAGCAGTTCTTC

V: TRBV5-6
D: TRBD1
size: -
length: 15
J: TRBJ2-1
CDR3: CASSLGQGWGNEQFF
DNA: TGTGCCAGCAGCTTGGGACAGGGATGGGGCAATGAGCAGTTCTTC

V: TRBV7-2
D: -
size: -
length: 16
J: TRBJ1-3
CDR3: CASTPMVRSSGNTIYF
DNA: TGTGCCAGCACCCCCATGGTACGGAGCTCTGGAAACACCATATATTTT

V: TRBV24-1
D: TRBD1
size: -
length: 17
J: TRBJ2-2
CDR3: CATSDLLAGGDTGELFF
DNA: TGTGCCACCAGTGATTTGCTTGCAGGGGGCGACACCGGGGAGCTGTTTTTT

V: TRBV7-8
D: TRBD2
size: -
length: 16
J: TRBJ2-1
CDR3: CASSFSGTSGLNEQFF
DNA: TGTGCCAGCAGCTTTTCCGGGACTAGCGGTCTCAATGAGCAGTTCTTC

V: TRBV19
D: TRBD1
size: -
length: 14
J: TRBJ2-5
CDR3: CASRDRGRTETQYF
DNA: TGTGCCAGTAGGGACAGGGGGCGCACAGAGACCCAGTACTTC

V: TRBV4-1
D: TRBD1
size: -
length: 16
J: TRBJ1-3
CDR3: CASSQEYSGGGNTIYF
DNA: TGCGCCAGCAGCCAAGAGTATTCAGGGGGCGGAAACACCATATATTTT

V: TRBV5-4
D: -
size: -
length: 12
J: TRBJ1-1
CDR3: CASSPPNQEAFF
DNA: TGTGCCAGCAGCCCCCCGAACCAGGAAGCTTTCTTT

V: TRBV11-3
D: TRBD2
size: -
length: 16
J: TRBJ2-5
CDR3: CASSPGLAGSQETQYF
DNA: TGTGCCAGCAGCCCGGGACTAGCGGGCTCACAAGAGACCCAGTACTTC

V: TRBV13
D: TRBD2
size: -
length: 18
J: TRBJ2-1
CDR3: CASRSGTSGGSSYNEQFF
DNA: TGTGCCAGCAGATCCGGGACTAGCGGGGGGAGCTCCTACAATGAGCAGTTCTTC

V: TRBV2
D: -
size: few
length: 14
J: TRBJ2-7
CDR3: CASGGDRSSYEQYF
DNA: TGTGCCAGCGGCGGGGACCGAAGCTCCTACGAGCAGTACTTC

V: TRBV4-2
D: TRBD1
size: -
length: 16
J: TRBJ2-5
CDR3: CASSHGTGGEQETQYF
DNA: TGTGCCAGCAGCCACGGGACAGGGGGCGAACAAGAGACCCAGTACTTC

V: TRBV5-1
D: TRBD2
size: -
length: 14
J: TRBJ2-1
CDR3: CASSLEGLAEEQFF
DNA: TGCGCCAGCAGCTTGGAAGGACTAGCCGAAGAGCAGTTCTTC

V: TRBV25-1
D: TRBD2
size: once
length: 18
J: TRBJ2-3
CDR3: CASSGALGLAENTDTQYF
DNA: TGTGCCAGCAGTGGTGCCCTCGGACTAGCGGAGAACACAGATACGCAGTATTTT

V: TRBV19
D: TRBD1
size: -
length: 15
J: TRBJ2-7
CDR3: CASSSGTGYFYEQYF
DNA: TGTGCCAGTAGCTCCGGGACAGGGTATTTCTACGAGCAGTACTTC

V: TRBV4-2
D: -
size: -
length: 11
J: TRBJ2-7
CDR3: CASSLRYEQYF
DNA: TGTGCCAGCAGCCTCCGGTACGAGCAGTACTTC

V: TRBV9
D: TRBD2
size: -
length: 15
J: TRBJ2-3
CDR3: CASSARTSGRDAQYF
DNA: TGTGCCAGCAGCGCGCGGACTAGCGGGAGGGATGCGCAGTATTTT

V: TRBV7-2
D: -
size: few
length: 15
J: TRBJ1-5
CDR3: CASSTQGVSNQPQHF
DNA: TGTGCCAGCAGCACACAGGGAGTCAGCAATCAGCCCCAGCATTTT

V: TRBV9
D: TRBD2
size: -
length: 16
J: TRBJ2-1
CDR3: CASSVGAGGNYNEQFF
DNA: TGTGCCAGCAGCGTTGGAGCGGGAGGTAACTACAATGAGCAGTTCTTC

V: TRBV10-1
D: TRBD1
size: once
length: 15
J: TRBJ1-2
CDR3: CASSRDSDFNYGYTF
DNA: TGCGCCAGCAGTCGGGACAGCGATTTTAACTATGGCTACACCTTC

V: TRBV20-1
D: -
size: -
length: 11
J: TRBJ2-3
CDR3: CSAPLADTQYF
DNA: TGCAGTGCCCCACTAGCAGATACGCAGTATTTT

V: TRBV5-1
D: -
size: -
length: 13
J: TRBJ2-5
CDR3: CASSLAGVETQYF
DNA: TGCGCCAGCAGCTTGGCCGGGGTTGAGACCCAGTACTTC

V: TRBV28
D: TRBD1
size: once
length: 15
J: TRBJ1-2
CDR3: CASSLGGQGATGYTF
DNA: TGTGCCAGCAGTTTAGGGGGACAGGGGGCGACTGGCTACACCTTC

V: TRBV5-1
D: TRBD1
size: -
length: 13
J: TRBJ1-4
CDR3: CASSPGTGEKLFF
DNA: TGCGCCAGCAGCCCCGGGACAGGGGAAAAACTGTTTTTT

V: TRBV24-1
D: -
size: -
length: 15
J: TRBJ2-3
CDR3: CATGTGTGYTDTQYF
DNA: TGTGCCACCGGGACCGGGACTGGATACACAGATACGCAGTATTTT

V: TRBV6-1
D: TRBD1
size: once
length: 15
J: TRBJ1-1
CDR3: CASSEIGQGKTEAFF
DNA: TGTGCCAGCAGTGAAATAGGACAGGGGAAAACTGAAGCTTTCTTT

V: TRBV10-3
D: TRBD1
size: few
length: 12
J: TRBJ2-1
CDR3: CAIRTGGNEQFF
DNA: TGTGCCATCAGGACAGGGGGCAATGAGCAGTTCTTC

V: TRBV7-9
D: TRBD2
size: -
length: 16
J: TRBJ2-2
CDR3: CASIPAGGPGTGELFF
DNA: TGTGCCAGCATCCCAGCGGGAGGGCCCGGCACCGGGGAGCTGTTTTTT

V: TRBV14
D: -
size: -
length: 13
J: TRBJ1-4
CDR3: CASSQAIGEKLFF
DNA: TGTGCCAGCAGCCAAGCTATCGGGGAAAAACTGTTTTTT

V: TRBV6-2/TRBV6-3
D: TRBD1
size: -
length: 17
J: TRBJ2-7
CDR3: CASSPIKGRQGPYEQYF
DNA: TGTGCCAGCAGCCCTATAAAAGGCCGACAGGGACCCTACGAGCAGTACTTC

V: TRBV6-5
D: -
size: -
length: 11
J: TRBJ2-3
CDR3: CASRTTDTQYF
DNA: TGTGCCAGCAGAACAACAGATACGCAGTATTTT

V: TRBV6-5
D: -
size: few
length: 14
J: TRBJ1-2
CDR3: CASSYSGRWEGYTF
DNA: TGTGCCAGCAGTTACAGTGGCCGGTGGGAGGGCTACACCTTC

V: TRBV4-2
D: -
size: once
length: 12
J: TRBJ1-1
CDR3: CASSPYGTEAFF
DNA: TGTGCCAGCAGCCCCTACGGGACTGAAGCTTTCTTT

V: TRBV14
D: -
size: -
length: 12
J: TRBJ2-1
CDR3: CASSQPNREQFF
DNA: TGTGCCAGCAGCCAACCTAACCGTGAGCAGTTCTTC

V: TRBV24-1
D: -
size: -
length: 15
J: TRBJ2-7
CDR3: CATSERTAGPYEQYF
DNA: TGTGCCACCAGTGAACGGACAGCGGGGCCGTACGAGCAGTACTTC

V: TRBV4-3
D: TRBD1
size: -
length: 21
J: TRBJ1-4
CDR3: CASSQAYKGRHTGGRDEKLFF
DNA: TGCGCCAGCAGCCAAGCGTATAAGGGGAGACATACAGGGGGACGAGACGAAAAACTGTTTTTT

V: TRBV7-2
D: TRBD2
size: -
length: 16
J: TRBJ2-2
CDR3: CASSLGEGRGTGELFF
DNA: TGTGCCAGCAGCTTAGGAGAGGGGAGGGGCACCGGGGAGCTGTTTTTT

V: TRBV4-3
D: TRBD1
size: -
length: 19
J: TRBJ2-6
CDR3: CASSQEGTGRLSGANVLTF
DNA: TGCGCCAGCAGCCAAGAGGGGACAGGGAGGCTCTCTGGGGCCAACGTCCTGACTTTC

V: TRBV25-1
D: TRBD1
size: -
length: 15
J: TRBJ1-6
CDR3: CASSVTGGGNSPLHF
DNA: TGTGCCAGCAGTGTCACAGGGGGTGGGAATTCACCCCTCCACTTT